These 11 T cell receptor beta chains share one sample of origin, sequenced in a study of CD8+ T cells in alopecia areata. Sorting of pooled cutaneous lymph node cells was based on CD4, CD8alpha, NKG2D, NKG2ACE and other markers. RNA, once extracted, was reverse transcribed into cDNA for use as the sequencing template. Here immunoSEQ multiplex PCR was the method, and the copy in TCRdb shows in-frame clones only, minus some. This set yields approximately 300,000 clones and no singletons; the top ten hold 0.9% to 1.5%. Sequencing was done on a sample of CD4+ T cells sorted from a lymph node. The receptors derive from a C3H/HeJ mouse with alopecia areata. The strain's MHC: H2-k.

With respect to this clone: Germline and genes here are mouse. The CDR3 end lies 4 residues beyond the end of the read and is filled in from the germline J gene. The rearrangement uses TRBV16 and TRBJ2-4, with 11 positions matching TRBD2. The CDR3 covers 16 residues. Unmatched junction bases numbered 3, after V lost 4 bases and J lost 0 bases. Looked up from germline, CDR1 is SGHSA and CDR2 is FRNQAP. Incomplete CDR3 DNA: TGTGCAAGCAGCTGGGACTGGGGGTCTAGTCAAAAC. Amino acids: CASSWDWGSSQN. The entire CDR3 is CASSWDWGSSQNTLYF. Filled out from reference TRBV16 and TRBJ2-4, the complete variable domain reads NAGVIQTPRHKVTGKGQEATLWCEPISGHSAVFWYRQTIVQGLEFLTYFRNQAPIDDSGMPKERFSAQMPNQSHSTLKIQSTQPQDSAVYLCASSWDWGSSQNTLYFGAGTRLSVL.

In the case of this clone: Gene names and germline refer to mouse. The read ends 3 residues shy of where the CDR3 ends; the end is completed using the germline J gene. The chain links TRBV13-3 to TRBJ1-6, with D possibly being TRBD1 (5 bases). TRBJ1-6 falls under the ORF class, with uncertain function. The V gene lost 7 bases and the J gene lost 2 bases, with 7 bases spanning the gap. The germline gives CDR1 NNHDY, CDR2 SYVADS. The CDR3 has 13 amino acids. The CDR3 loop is CASGGTYNSPLYF. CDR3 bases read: TGTGCCAGCGGGGGGACCTATAATTCGCCC.

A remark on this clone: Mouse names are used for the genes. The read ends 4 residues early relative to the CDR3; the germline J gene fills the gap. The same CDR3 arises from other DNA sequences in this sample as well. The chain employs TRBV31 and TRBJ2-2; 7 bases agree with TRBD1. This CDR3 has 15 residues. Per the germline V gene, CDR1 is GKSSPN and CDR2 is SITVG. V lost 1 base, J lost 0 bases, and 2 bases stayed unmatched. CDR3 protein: CAWSPGTANTGQLYF. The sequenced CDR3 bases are TGTGCCTGGAGTCCGGGGACAGCAAACACCGGG.

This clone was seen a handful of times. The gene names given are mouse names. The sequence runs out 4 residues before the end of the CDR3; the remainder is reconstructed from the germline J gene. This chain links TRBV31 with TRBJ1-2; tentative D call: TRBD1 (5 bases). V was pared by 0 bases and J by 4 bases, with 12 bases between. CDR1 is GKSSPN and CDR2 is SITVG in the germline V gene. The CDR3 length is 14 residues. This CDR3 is CAWSLRREGSDYTF. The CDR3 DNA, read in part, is TGTGCCTGGAGTCTACGCAGGGAGGGCTCC.

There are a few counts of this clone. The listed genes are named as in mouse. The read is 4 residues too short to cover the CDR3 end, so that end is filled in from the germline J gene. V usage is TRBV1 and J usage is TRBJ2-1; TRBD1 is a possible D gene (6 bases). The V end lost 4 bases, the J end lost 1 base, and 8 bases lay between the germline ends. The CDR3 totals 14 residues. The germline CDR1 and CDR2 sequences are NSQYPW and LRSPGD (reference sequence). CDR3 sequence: CTCSVGQNYAEQFF. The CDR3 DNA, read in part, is TGCACCTGCAGTGTGGGACAAAACTATGCT.

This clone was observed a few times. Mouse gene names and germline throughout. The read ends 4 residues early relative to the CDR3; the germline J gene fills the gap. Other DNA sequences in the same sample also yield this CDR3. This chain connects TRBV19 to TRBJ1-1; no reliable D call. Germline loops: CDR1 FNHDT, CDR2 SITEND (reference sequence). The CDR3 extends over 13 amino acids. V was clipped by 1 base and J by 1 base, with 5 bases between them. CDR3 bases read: TGTGCCAGCAGTATACGCAGGAACACA. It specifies CASSIRRNT. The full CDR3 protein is CASSIRRNTEVFF.

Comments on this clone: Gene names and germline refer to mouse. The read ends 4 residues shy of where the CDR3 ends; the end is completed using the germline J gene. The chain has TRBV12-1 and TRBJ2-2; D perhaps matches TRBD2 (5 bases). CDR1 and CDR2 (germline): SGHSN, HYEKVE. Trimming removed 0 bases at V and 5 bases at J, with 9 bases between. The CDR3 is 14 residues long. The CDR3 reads CASSLVGVTGQLYF. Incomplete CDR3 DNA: TGTGCCAGCTCTCTCGTTGGGGTGACCGGG. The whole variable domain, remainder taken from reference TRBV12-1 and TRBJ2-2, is DSGVVQSPRHIIKEKGGRSVLTCIPISGHSNVVWYQQTLGKELKFLIQHYEKVERDKGFLPSRFSVQQFDDYHSEMNMSALELEDSAMYFCASSLVGVTGQLYFGEGSKLTVL.

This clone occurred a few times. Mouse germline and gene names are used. The covered CDR3 bases are TGCACCTGCAGTGCAGCAGGGGCGGGCCAAGAC. Translation gives CTCSAAGAGQD. In full, the CDR3 is CTCSAAGAGQDTQYF. The chain combines TRBV1 with TRBJ2-5; the D gene is possibly TRBD1 (6 bases). The read stops 4 residues short of the end of the CDR3; the missing end is completed from the germline J gene. V shed 1 base and J shed 2 bases, with 10 bases lying between them. The length of the CDR3 is 15 residues. Germline V gives CDR1 NSQYPW, CDR2 LRSPGD (reference sequence).

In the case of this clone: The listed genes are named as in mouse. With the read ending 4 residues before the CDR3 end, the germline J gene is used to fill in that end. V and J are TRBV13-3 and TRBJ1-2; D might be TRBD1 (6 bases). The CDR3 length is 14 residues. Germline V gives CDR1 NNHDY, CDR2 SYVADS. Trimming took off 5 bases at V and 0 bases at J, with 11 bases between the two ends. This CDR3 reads CASRRDNANSDYTF. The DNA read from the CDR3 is TGTGCCAGCAGGAGGGACAATGCAAACTCC.

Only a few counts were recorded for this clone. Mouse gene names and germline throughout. CDR3 DNA (partial): TGTGCCAGCAGTGCAGGGGCCCCAAACACA. It codes for CASSAGAPNT. The full CDR3 is CASSAGAPNTEVFF. The chain has TRBV13-1 and TRBJ1-1; D may be TRBD1 (6 bases). The read halts 4 residues ahead of the CDR3 end, with the missing end drawn from the germline J gene. Trimming stripped 3 bases from V and 0 bases from J, with 9 bases between. Germline V gene data show CDR1 as NSHNY and CDR2 as SYGAGN. The CDR3 consists of 14 residues.

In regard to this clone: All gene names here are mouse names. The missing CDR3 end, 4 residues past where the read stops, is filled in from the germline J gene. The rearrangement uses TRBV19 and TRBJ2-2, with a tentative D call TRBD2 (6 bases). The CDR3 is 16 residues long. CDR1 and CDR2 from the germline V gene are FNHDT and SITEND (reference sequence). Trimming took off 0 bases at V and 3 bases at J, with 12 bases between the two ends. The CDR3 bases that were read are TGTGCCAGCAGTATAGCTTCTGGGGTCGACACCGGG. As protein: CASSIASGVDTG. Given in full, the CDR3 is CASSIASGVDTGQLYF.